These 26 T cell receptor beta chains came from one sample sequenced in a study of blood T cell repertoires in COVID-19. Profiling relied on immunoSEQ multiplex PCR, and the TCRdb table lists in-frame clones only, not all of them. The sample carries roughly 380,000 clones, roughly 85% recorded once. Sequencing was performed on peripheral blood. These receptors came from a woman aged 18-29 years with acute or convalescent COVID-19.

The J gene is TRBJ1-2, the V gene TRBV9; the D is unclear. There are 14 residues in the CDR3. Germline V gives CDR1 SGDLS, CDR2 YYNGEE. The V gene lost 0 bases and the J gene lost 4 bases, with 10 bases spanning the gap. DNA for the CDR3: TGTGCCAGCAGCGTAGACGGGGTTGGCTATGGCTACACCTTC. Protein: CASSVDGVGYGYTF.

The chain joins TRBV7-7 to TRBJ2-5; 9 nucleotides match TRBD2. The germline V gene has CDR1 SSHAT and CDR2 FNYEAQ (reference sequence). V shed 1 base and J 4 bases; nucleotides not matched to a gene: 1. The CDR3 spans 14 residues. CDR3 sequence reads: CASSLVSGGETQYF. In DNA, the CDR3 is TGTGCCAGCAGCTTAGTTAGCGGGGGAGAGACCCAGTACTTC.

V and J are TRBV28 and TRBJ1-4; D is uncertain. CDR3 length equals 15 residues. V was pared by 3 bases and J by 4 bases, with 12 bases between. Germline CDR1 reads MDHEN; CDR2 reads SYDVKM. CDR3 in DNA: TGTGCCAGCAGTTTCGCGGGCAGTTTTAATGAAAAACTGTTTTTT. The encoded protein is CASSFAGSFNEKLFF.

With respect to this clone: The identical CDR3 is also encoded by other nucleotide sequences in the sample. CDR3 amino acids: CASSLQGGNTEAFF. The CDR3 coding sequence is TGTGCCAGCAGCTTACAAGGGGGAAACACTGAAGCTTTCTTT. The rearrangement joins TRBV7-3 to TRBJ1-1, with a tentative D call TRBD1 (6 bases). Germline CDR1 and CDR2: SGHTA and FQGTGA. CDR3 size: 14 residues. The V end was cut by 2 bases, the J end by 2 bases, with 9 bases between.

J is TRBJ2-7 and V is TRBV28; TRBD2 matches at 13 bases. With 5 bases clipped from V and 6 bases from J, the junction kept 7 bases outside the gene matches. Germline V lookup: CDR1 MDHEN, CDR2 SYDVKM. CDR3 length: 15 amino acids. CDR3 DNA: TGTGCCAGCAGTACGGGACTAGCGGGAAGAAGCGAGCAGTACTTC. Its protein is CASSTGLAGRSEQYF.

The chain combines TRBV6-6 with TRBJ1-4; no definite D call. Germline values: CDR1 MNHNY, CDR2 SVGAGI (reference sequence). The CDR3 spans 10 residues. Trimming removed 7 bases from V and 7 bases from J, with 4 bases in between. CDR3 coding DNA: TGTGCCAGCACAGGTGAAAAACTGTTTTTT. Protein product: CASTGEKLFF.

The chain combines TRBV15 with TRBJ2-3, with a weak D call TRBD2 (6 bases). The V and J ends lost 2 bases and 7 bases respectively, with 22 bases between them. The CDR3 runs 17 residues. From germline, CDR1 is LNHNV and CDR2 YYDKDF (reference sequence). The CDR3 DNA reads as TGTGCCACCAGCAGATTACCCGGGACCGGCGGGGCAAATACGCAGTATTTT. Its protein is CATSRLPGTGGANTQYF.

The chain carries TRBV15 and TRBJ1-6; D gene unclear. CDR3 length equals 15 residues. Germline V CDR1 and CDR2: LNHNV, YYDKDF (reference sequence). The V end lost 4 bases, the J end lost 7 bases, and 14 bases lay between the germline ends. In DNA form, the CDR3 reads TGTGCCACCAGCATCAGGCCGACGGGAAATTCACCCCTCCACTTT. This sequence encodes CATSIRPTGNSPLHF.

The V and J genes are TRBV2 and TRBJ1-5; the D is unclear. The CDR3 runs to 17 residues. Trimming cost V 6 bases and J 0 bases, with 18 bases left between them. In germline, CDR1 is SNHLY, CDR2 FYNNEI. The CDR3 spells CASRTAEGSYSNQPQHF. CDR3 DNA: TGTGCCAGCAGGACCGCCGAGGGAAGCTATAGCAATCAGCCCCAGCATTTT.

The chain combines TRBV5-4 with TRBJ2-7; D possibly corresponds to TRBD2 (5 bases). Trimming removed 4 bases from V and 6 bases from J, with 14 bases in between. The V gene's germline CDR1 is SGHNT and CDR2 YYREEE (reference sequence). The CDR3 has 13 residues. CDR3 in DNA: TGTGCCAGCAGCCCGGACTCCATCGGCGAGCAGTACTTC. Encoded protein: CASSPDSIGEQYF.

DNA for the CDR3: TGTGCCAGCAGCCGAGATCGGGACAGACCCTACGAGCAGTACTTC. It yields the protein CASSRDRDRPYEQYF. The gene calls are TRBV7-8 and TRBJ2-7; 7 bases match TRBD1. Germline lookup yields CDR1 SGHVS and CDR2 FQNEAQ. The junction had 9 bases not matched to a gene; V was cut back by 5 bases and J by 2 bases. The CDR3 spans 15 residues.

The chain combines TRBV2 with TRBJ1-2, with 9 bases that match TRBD1. CDR1 SNHLY and CDR2 FYNNEI come from the germline V gene. The junction had 6 bases not matched to a gene; V was cut back by 4 bases and J by 6 bases. This CDR3 is 14 amino acids long. CDR3 residues: CASSGGTGQNGYTF. Here the CDR3 DNA reads TGTGCCAGCAGTGGGGGGACAGGGCAAAATGGCTACACCTTC.

This clone has a single count. The chain employs TRBV6-2 or TRBV6-3 and TRBJ1-1, with 7 positions matching TRBD1. V was pared by 4 bases and J by 5 bases, with 16 bases of the junction left unmatched. The germline gives CDR1 MNHEY, CDR2 SVGEGT. CDR3 length equals 17 residues. The CDR3 reads CASSLHPTNRGPTEAFF. CDR3 DNA: TGTGCCAGCAGTTTACACCCTACAAATAGGGGGCCGACTGAAGCTTTCTTT.

This clone was picked up a small number of times. The J gene is TRBJ1-3, the V gene TRBV5-6, with a weak D call TRBD1 (6 bases). This CDR3 has 13 residues. The ends were cut back, 5 bases at V and 4 bases at J, with 10 bases in the middle. The germline V gene has CDR1 SGHDT and CDR2 YYEEEE. CDR3 sequence reads: CASRTGSGNTIYF. For the CDR3, the DNA is TGTGCCAGCAGAACAGGGTCCGGAAACACCATATATTTT.

V gene TRBV5-6 combines with J gene TRBJ1-4; D is possibly TRBD1 (5 bases). The ends were cut back, 0 bases at V and 2 bases at J, with 8 bases in the middle. The V gene's germline CDR1 is SGHDT and CDR2 YYEEEE. The CDR3 runs 15 residues. The CDR3 bases are TGTGCCAGCAGCTTGGCCGGGGGGACTAATGAAAAACTGTTTTTT. Amino acids: CASSLAGGTNEKLFF.

The chain employs TRBV9 and TRBJ2-7, with a possible D match to TRBD1 (6 bases). The V gene lost 4 bases and the J gene lost 0 bases, with 14 bases spanning the gap. This CDR3 is 15 amino acids long. CDR1 is SGDLS and CDR2 is YYNGEE in the germline V gene. The CDR3, as DNA: TGTGCCAGCAGCCCGCGGTTGGACAGCTCCTACGAGCAGTACTTC. It encodes CASSPRLDSSYEQYF.

This clone showed up just once. The rearrangement uses TRBV19 and TRBJ1-1; 7 nucleotides line up with TRBD1. This CDR3 region has 17 residues. Germline V CDR1 and CDR2: LNHDA, SQIVND (reference sequence). Trimming took 4 bases from V and 2 from J; bases not matched to a gene: 13. CDR3 sequence reads: CASSRPRGQTDNTEAFF. In DNA, the CDR3 is TGTGCCAGTAGTAGGCCTAGGGGACAGACCGATAACACTGAAGCTTTCTTT.

With respect to this clone: Other DNA sequences of this sample code for an identical CDR3. The chain joins TRBV19 to TRBJ1-2; D perhaps matches TRBD1 (5 bases). The germline V and J ends were trimmed by 7 bases and 5 bases, with 8 bases remaining between them. Per the germline V gene, CDR1 is LNHDA and CDR2 is SQIVND (reference sequence). The CDR3 extends over 11 amino acids. The CDR3 DNA reads TGTGCCAGTAAAGACAGTTATGGCTACACCTTC. Translated, it gives CASKDSYGYTF.

The sample holds one count of this clone. For the CDR3, the DNA is TGTGCCAGCAGCCAAGGTCCGGAGGGACCTTCGGGGACTGAAGCTTTCTTT. Its translation: CASSQGPEGPSGTEAFF. The rearrangement links TRBV4-2 to TRBJ1-1, with D possibly matching TRBD1 (5 bases). The CDR3 length is 17 residues. V was clipped by 1 base and J by 5 bases, with 20 bases between them. Germline CDR1 reads LGHNA; CDR2 reads YNFKEQ.

There are a few counts of this clone. The CDR3 protein is CASSRQGYEQYF. The DNA for the CDR3 is TGTGCCAGCAGCCGACAGGGCTACGAGCAGTACTTC. The chain employs TRBV11-2 and TRBJ2-7, with 7 positions matching TRBD1. From germline, CDR1 is SGHAT and CDR2 FQNNGV. Trimming removed 5 bases from V and 3 bases from J; junction bases left unmatched: 1. The CDR3 runs 12 residues.

The gene calls are TRBV19 and TRBJ2-5, with 11 bases identical to TRBD2. This CDR3 comprises 15 residues. The J segment lost 1 base and the V segment lost 4 bases, leaving 2 bases of the junction unmatched. Looked up from germline, CDR1 is LNHDA and CDR2 is SQIVND (reference sequence). The CDR3 nucleotides read TGTGCCAGTAGTACTAGCGGGAGGCCCCAAGAGACCCAGTACTTC. Protein: CASSTSGRPQETQYF.

The genes are TRBV3-1 (or the pseudogene TRBV3-2) and TRBJ2-5; unclear D gene. The CDR3 contains 17 residues. V was pared by 1 base and J by 7 bases, with 22 bases between. CDR1 and CDR2 (germline): LGHDT, YNNKEL (reference sequence). The CDR3 spells CASSQGQPQVIPGTQYF. In DNA form, the CDR3 reads TGTGCCAGCAGCCAAGGGCAGCCCCAGGTGATTCCTGGGACCCAGTACTTC.

V is TRBV19 and J is TRBJ2-2; D gene uncertain. This CDR3 is built from 17 residues. Looked up from germline, CDR1 is LNHDA and CDR2 is SQIVND (reference sequence). Trimming removed 4 bases at V and 0 bases at J, with 15 bases between. The CDR3 DNA follows: TGTGCCAGTAGTACCCACCGAACCACTGCGAACACCGGGGAGCTGTTTTTT. Residues: CASSTHRTTANTGELFF.

The genes are TRBV28 and TRBJ2-2, with no clear D. V lost 3 bases to trimming and J lost 1 base, with 6 bases between them. The CDR3 spans 14 residues. In germline, CDR1 is MDHEN, CDR2 SYDVKM. CDR3 sequence reads: CASSFLRNTGELFF. The CDR3 DNA reads TGTGCCAGCAGTTTCCTCAGGAACACCGGGGAGCTGTTTTTT.

The rearrangement joins TRBV10-3 to TRBJ1-3; D is perhaps TRBD1 (5 bases). This CDR3 region has 16 residues. Germline CDR1 reads ENHRY; CDR2 reads SYGVKD. The V end was cut by 8 bases, the J end by 0 bases, with 17 bases between. The CDR3 DNA is TGTGCCATCGGGGAGGAGGCAGGGATCTCTGGAAACACCATATATTTT. Amino acid sequence: CAIGEEAGISGNTIYF.

J is TRBJ2-1 and V is TRBV6-5; D unclear. V lost 10 bases and J 4 bases, leaving 17 bases between the germline ends. This CDR3 spans 14 amino acids. Per germline, CDR1 MNHEY and CDR2 SVGAGI. CDR3 in DNA: TGTGCCACCGAACTTCCAACCTTATACAATGAGCAGTTCTTC. This translates into CATELPTLYNEQFF.